Each of the 21 T cell receptor beta chains below was sequenced from the same sample in a study of T cell changes during pregnancy in multiple sclerosis. Assay: immunoSEQ multiplex PCR; the TCRdb copy retains only in-frame clones and omits some. The sample lists 100,000 or so clones, approximately 90% occurring once. Specimen: peripheral blood, collected in the second trimester of pregnancy. These receptors were taken from a female donor in good health, enrolled as a control in a pregnancy study.

The V and J genes are TRBV7-9 and TRBJ2-1; no clear D gene. Trimming stripped 5 bases from V and 4 bases from J, with 6 bases between. Germline CDR1 and CDR2: SEHNR and FQNEAQ (reference sequence). This CDR3 spans 12 amino acids. In DNA form, the CDR3 reads TGTGCCAGCAGCCCCCAATACAATGAGCAGTTCTTC. This translates into CASSPQYNEQFF.

V is TRBV29-1 and J is TRBJ1-6; 7 bases fit TRBD1. Per germline, CDR1 SQVTM and CDR2 ANQGSEA. The CDR3 loop spans 14 amino acids. With 4 bases clipped from V and 6 bases from J, the junction kept 6 bases outside the gene matches. This chain's CDR3 is CSVGTGIGNSPLHF. CDR3 DNA: TGCAGCGTTGGGACAGGAATAGGTAATTCACCCCTCCACTTT.

CDR3 nucleotide sequence: TGTGCCAGCAGCTCGACTCAGACTAGCGGGGGGGCCCATGAGCAGTTCTTC. The encoded protein is CASSSTQTSGGAHEQFF. The V and J genes are TRBV4-2 and TRBJ2-1, with 14 nucleotides matching TRBD2. CDR1 is LGHNA and CDR2 is YNFKEQ in the germline V gene. The junction had 11 bases not matched to a gene; V was cut back by 5 bases and J by 8 bases. CDR3 size: 17 residues.

CDR3 loop: CASSFMRAITNEQYF. CDR3 in DNA: TGTGCCAGCAGTTTTATGAGGGCCATCACCAACGAGCAGTACTTC. The chain is built from TRBV28 and TRBJ2-7; the D gene is possibly TRBD2 (5 bases). CDR1 is MDHEN, CDR2 SYDVKM, per germline. The V end lost 3 bases, the J end lost 5 bases, and 17 bases lay between the germline ends. The CDR3 length is 15 residues.

The V gene is TRBV7-9, the J gene TRBJ2-7; D call uncertain. Germline-derived CDR1 and CDR2 are SEHNR and FQNEAQ (reference sequence). The CDR3 covers 14 residues. V was pared by 6 bases and J by 6 bases, with 18 bases between. CDR3 in DNA: TGTGCCAGCAGTCGACATCGCACAGCCCCCGAGCAGTACTTC. Protein sequence: CASSRHRTAPEQYF.

This clone turned up a few times. This chain connects TRBV28 to TRBJ2-1; tentatively, D is TRBD2 (6 bases). The CDR3 spans 13 residues. The V end lost 8 bases, the J end lost 9 bases, and 17 bases lay between the germline ends. CDR1 is MDHEN and CDR2 is SYDVKM in the germline V gene. CDR3 in amino acids: CASYFRELGEQFF. CDR3 sequence (DNA): TGTGCCAGCTATTTTCGGGAGCTGGGTGAGCAGTTCTTC.

The chain employs TRBV5-1 and TRBJ2-3; D is perhaps TRBD2 (5 bases). Germline V lookup: CDR1 SGHRS, CDR2 YFSETQ. The CDR3 consists of 15 residues. The V end lost 0 bases, the J end lost 4 bases, and 12 bases lay between the germline ends. CDR3 protein: CASSLGEPGADTQYF. CDR3 nucleotide sequence: TGCGCCAGCAGCTTGGGGGAACCCGGGGCAGATACGCAGTATTTT.

The gene calls are TRBV7-2 and TRBJ2-3, with D uncertain. The CDR3 consists of 13 residues. V lost 0 bases to trimming and J lost 2 bases, with 3 bases between them. The germline CDR1 and CDR2 sequences are SGHTA and FQGNSA. The CDR3: CASSLAYTDTQYF. For the CDR3, the DNA is TGTGCCAGCAGCTTAGCCTACACAGATACGCAGTATTTT.

Only a few counts were recorded for this clone. The rearrangement links TRBV4-1 to TRBJ1-1, with D unclear. CDR1 MGHRA and CDR2 YSYEKL come from the germline V gene. The V gene lost 1 base and the J gene lost 1 base, with 7 bases spanning the gap. The CDR3 runs 14 residues. CDR3 sequence reads: CASSQVTANTEAFF. As DNA, the CDR3 is TGCGCCAGCAGCCAAGTCACAGCGAACACTGAAGCTTTCTTT.

This chain uses TRBV29-1 with TRBJ1-2; tentative D call: TRBD1 (6 bases). The CDR3 sequence is 12 residues long. Germline V lookup: CDR1 SQVTM, CDR2 ANQGSEA. V was shortened by 7 bases and J by 4 bases, with 13 bases between the two germline ends. For the CDR3, the DNA is TGCAGCGCAGGACAGTTTTTCTATGGCTACACCTTC. Translating it yields CSAGQFFYGYTF.

The chain combines TRBV28 with TRBJ2-3; the match to TRBD2 covers 9 bases. V lost 4 bases to trimming and J lost 6 bases; unmatched junction nucleotides: 14. The CDR3 runs 17 residues. CDR1 is MDHEN and CDR2 is SYDVKM in the germline V gene. CDR3 in amino acids: CASSSFGTSRQGDTQYF. CDR3 bases: TGTGCCAGCAGTTCCTTCGGGACTAGCCGCCAGGGGGATACGCAGTATTTT.

The J gene is TRBJ2-3, the V gene TRBV30; D remains ambiguous. V shed 0 bases and J shed 0 bases, with 7 bases lying between them. The CDR3 runs to 14 residues. Germline V gene data show CDR1 as GTSNPN and CDR2 as SVGIG (reference sequence). CDR3 nucleotides: TGTGCCTGGAGTGTTGTATCGAGCACAGATACGCAGTATTTT. Translation gives CAWSVVSSTDTQYF. Full variable domain (remainder filled in from reference TRBV30 and TRBJ2-3): SQTIHQWPATLVQPVGSPLSLECTVEGTSNPNLYWYRQAAGRGLQLLFYSVGIGQISSEVPQNLSASRPQDRQFILSSKKLLLSDSGFYLCAWSVVSSTDTQYFGPGTRLTVL.

This chain connects TRBV27 to TRBJ1-1; 8 bases are a match to TRBD1. V dropped 4 bases and J dropped 6; count of bases not matched to a gene: 7. From germline, CDR1 is MNHEY and CDR2 SMNVEV (reference sequence). The length of the CDR3 is 14 residues. CDR3 DNA: TGTGCCAGCAGTTGGACAGGGATTGGCCCTGAAGCTTTCTTT. Protein product: CASSWTGIGPEAFF.

This sequence joins TRBV9 and TRBJ2-1; D unclear. Trimming removed 0 bases from V and 1 base from J, with 8 bases in between. Germline V gene sequence: CDR1 SGDLS, CDR2 YYNGEE. The CDR3 extends over 15 amino acids. The CDR3 spells CASSVGPYSYNEQFF. In DNA form, the CDR3 reads TGTGCCAGCAGCGTAGGGCCTTATTCCTACAATGAGCAGTTCTTC.

This sequence joins TRBV19 and TRBJ2-3; 15 positions match TRBD2. With 5 bases clipped from V and 9 bases from J, the junction kept 15 bases outside the gene matches. CDR1 and CDR2 from the germline V gene are LNHDA and SQIVND (reference sequence). This CDR3 comprises 18 residues. The CDR3 coding sequence is TGTGCCAGTAGTCCTCAGGGACTAGCGGGAGGCCGGCAGGGCACGCAGTATTTT. This translates into CASSPQGLAGGRQGTQYF.

This CDR3 is CASSFRDRPHGYTF. The CDR3 region has the DNA TGTGCCAGCAGCTTCCGGGACAGACCTCACGGCTACACCTTC. The chain uses TRBV7-2 and TRBJ1-2, with 7 bases identical to TRBD1. Germline CDR1 SGHTA, CDR2 FQGNSA. The junction had 9 bases not matched to a gene; V was cut back by 3 bases and J by 8 bases. The CDR3 sequence is 14 residues long.

This chain joins TRBV7-9 and TRBJ1-2, with D unclear. Trimming pared 5 bases from V and 2 bases from J, leaving 12 bases between. The length of the CDR3 is 14 residues. Germline assignment: CDR1 SEHNR and CDR2 FQNEAQ (reference sequence). The CDR3 DNA sequence: TGTGCCAGCAGCACTAGGAACGAAAACTATGGCTACACCTTC. Translation gives CASSTRNENYGYTF.

The chain couples TRBV27 to TRBJ1-1; 7 positions agree with TRBD1. Trimming at V came to 8 bases and at J to 3 bases, leaving 12 bases not matched to a gene. The CDR3 loop spans 15 amino acids. Per the germline V gene, CDR1 is MNHEY and CDR2 is SMNVEV (reference sequence). This chain's CDR3 is CASSSLRDRDTEAFF. For the CDR3, the DNA is TGTGCCAGCTCAAGTCTCCGGGACAGAGACACTGAAGCTTTCTTT.

As to this clone: The junction and the germline gene differ at one end; a read error may be behind it. V usage is TRBV6-1 and J usage is TRBJ1-4; D ambiguous. From germline, CDR1 is MNHNS and CDR2 SASEGT. There are 12 residues in the CDR3. CDR3 nucleotides: TGTGCCAGCAGTAATGGTGCGGATTCTAGGCTTTTT. Its translation: CASSNGADSRLF.

This chain connects TRBV28 to TRBJ2-3; D uncertain. This CDR3 is built from 12 residues. Germline CDR1 and CDR2: MDHEN and SYDVKM. V dropped 6 bases and J dropped 2 bases, with 6 bases sitting between them. The CDR3 nucleotides are TGTGCCAGCAGCTCTACCACAGATACGCAGTATTTT. Amino acids: CASSSTTDTQYF.

This clone was seen once. The genes are TRBV9 and TRBJ1-2; D call uncertain. The V end lost 5 bases, the J end lost 7 bases, and 15 bases lay between the germline ends. This CDR3 is 13 amino acids long. Germline V gene lookup returns CDR1 SGDLS and CDR2 YYNGEE. The CDR3 loop reads CASRGRDPPGYTF. The CDR3 bases are TGTGCCAGCAGAGGGAGGGATCCTCCTGGCTACACCTTC.